These 11 T cell receptor beta chains were all obtained from the same sample, sequenced in a study of CD8 T cells in Susac syndrome. Random hexamers primed reverse transcription of about 0.45 to 1 ug RNA. One entry per CDR3 protein results from TCRdb running MiXCR on the immunoSEQ multiplex PCR reads. The sample yields about 140,000 distinct CDR3 sequences, approximately 94% seen once. The specimen sequenced was CD4+ T cells from PBMCs. The origin of the receptors is a human donor in good health.

The chain couples TRBV19 to TRBJ2-1; D not resolved. CDR1 LNHDA and CDR2 SQIVND come from the germline V gene (reference sequence). The CDR3 sequence is 12 residues long. V lost 5 bases to trimming and J lost 4 bases, with 6 bases between them. For the CDR3, the DNA is TGTGCCAGTAGTGGTCCGTACAATGAGCAGTTCTTC. It codes for CASSGPYNEQFF.

The CDR3, as DNA: TGCGCCAGCAGTCCGGGCAGCAGGGGAGGCACCGGGGAGCTGTTTTTT. It specifies CASSPGSRGGTGELFF. The genes are TRBV23-1 and TRBJ2-2; D is tentatively TRBD1 or TRBD2 (6 bases each). TRBV23-1 is labeled an ORF, and its function is uncertain. V was clipped by 4 bases and J by 4 bases, with 16 bases between them. This CDR3 has 16 amino acids.

V is TRBV7-6 and J is TRBJ2-7, with a possible D match to TRBD2 (9 bases). Germline V gene data show CDR1 as SGHVS and CDR2 as FNYEAQ. CDR3 size: 17 residues. The ends were cut back, 5 bases at V and 1 base at J, with 21 bases in the middle. The CDR3 DNA follows: TGTGCCAGCAGCCAGGGGGCCGCGGGAGGGAGGTCCTACGAGCAGTACTTC. Residues: CASSQGAAGGRSYEQYF. Looking up the rest from reference TRBV7-6 and TRBJ2-7 gives the full variable domain: GAGVSQSPRYKVTKRGQDVALRCDPISGHVSLYWYRQALGQGPEFLTYFNYEAQQDKSGLPNDRFSAERPEGSISTLTIQRTEQRDSAMYRCASSQGAAGGRSYEQYFGPGTRLTVT.

The chain carries TRBV7-3 and TRBJ2-1, with 9 bases aligning to TRBD2. Germline-derived CDR1 and CDR2 are SGHTA and FQGTGA. With 5 bases clipped from V and 6 bases from J, the junction kept 11 bases outside the gene matches. The CDR3 runs to 16 residues. The CDR3 region is CASSPRLAAFINEQFF. As DNA, the CDR3 is TGTGCCAGCAGCCCCCGACTAGCGGCCTTTATCAATGAGCAGTTCTTC.

The chain combines TRBV23-1 with TRBJ1-2; 8 bases are shared with TRBD1. TRBV23-1 is an ORF, and what it does is uncertain. This CDR3 is 21 amino acids long. The trim removed 1 base at V and 4 bases at J, leaving 23 bases unmatched. CDR3 loop: CASSQCEDTLRDRRGTYGYTF. The CDR3 nucleotides are TGCGCCAGCAGTCAATGCGAAGACACACTCCGGGACAGGAGGGGTACCTATGGCTACACCTTC.

This sequence joins TRBV18 and TRBJ1-1; no reliable D call. Germline V lookup: CDR1 KGHSH, CDR2 LQKENI. V lost 3 bases and J lost 7, with 15 bases in between. This CDR3 contains 14 residues. In DNA, the CDR3 is TGTGCCAGCTCACCGCCCGTAGGACGGAGTGAAGCTTTCTTT. This sequence encodes CASSPPVGRSEAFF.

The J gene is TRBJ2-1, the V gene TRBV5-1; 7 nucleotides match TRBD1. V dropped 4 bases and J dropped 4; count of bases not matched to a gene: 5. The germline V gene has CDR1 SGHRS and CDR2 YFSETQ. The CDR3 spans 14 residues. The CDR3 loop reads CASSQGDSYNEQFF. CDR3 DNA: TGCGCCAGCAGCCAAGGGGACAGTTACAATGAGCAGTTCTTC.

The chain uses TRBV28 and TRBJ1-5; 9 nucleotides agree with TRBD1. This CDR3 has 16 amino acids. Germline lookup yields CDR1 MDHEN and CDR2 SYDVKM. The J segment lost 3 bases and the V segment lost 5 bases, leaving 8 bases of the junction unmatched. CDR3 bases: TGTGCCAGCAGTCATTCGGGACAGGGAGCCAATCAGCCCCAGCATTTT. This sequence encodes CASSHSGQGANQPQHF.

This clonotype was observed a single time. The V call is TRBV24-1, the J call TRBJ2-5; no clear D. V lost 3 bases, J lost 9 bases, and 7 bases lay in between. The V gene's germline CDR1 is KGHDR and CDR2 SFDVKD. The length of the CDR3 is 11 residues. The CDR3 region has the DNA TGTGCCACCAGTGATGCCGTATCCCAGTACTTC. The encoded protein is CATSDAVSQYF.

The chain combines TRBV30 with TRBJ2-1, with D unclear. Germline assignment: CDR1 GTSNPN and CDR2 SVGIG (reference sequence). The CDR3 is 8 amino acids. Trimming removed 8 bases at V and 12 bases at J, with 8 bases between. The CDR3 loop reads CALDGQFF. DNA of the CDR3: TGTGCCCTGGATGGGCAGTTCTTC.

This chain joins TRBV20-1 and TRBJ2-7; D may match TRBD1 or TRBD2 (5 bases each). The CDR3 has 12 residues. Germline-derived CDR1 and CDR2 are DFQATT and SNEGSKA (reference sequence). V lost 3 bases and J 4 bases, leaving 10 bases between the germline ends. The CDR3 protein is CSARGPAYEQYF. CDR3 in DNA: TGCAGTGCTAGGGGACCTGCGTACGAGCAGTACTTC.